The entry below gives a single T cell receptor beta chain sequence along with its context. V was clipped by 2 bases and J by 0 bases; unmatched bases: 7. Per germline, CDR1 MNHEY and CDR2 SVGEGT. This CDR3 contains 18 residues. Method: immunoSEQ multiplex PCR; TCRdb's copy keeps in-frame clones and lacks some. The table includes under 200,000 clones, roughly four fifths detected once. The record originates from a study of blood T cell repertoires in COVID-19. The receptor was isolated from a human donor in a cohort sampled during active COVID-19. Source material: peripheral blood. This chain uses TRBV6-2 or TRBV6-3 with TRBJ2-3; 11 positions match TRBD2. The CDR3 DNA follows: TGTGCCAGCAGTTACGGAGGGGCTAGCGGGAGGAGCACAGATACGCAGTATTTT. Translating gives CASSYGGASGRSTDTQYF.